This TCR beta chain was documented in a study of blood T cell repertoires in COVID-19 (dated by TCRdb to about 2020). For the study in its entirety: The collaborator samples originated in the United States, Italy and Spain and spanned the acute and convalescent phases of COVID-19. The repertoires were released in a freely available public database meant as a resource for research on the immune response to SARS-CoV-2. The samples were drawn from two sources: the first 160 participants of the ongoing ImmuneRACE study, and over 950 subjects contributed by 6 global collaborators. The material from the prospective study consisted of cDNA or gDNA derived from T cells, B-cell-depleted T cells, or PBMCs. HLA class I and class II types, where available, came from metadata supplied by the sample provider rather than from assay-based typing. The dataset comprised deeply sampled blood TCRbeta repertoires from subjects exposed to, actively infected with, or recovered from COVID-19. Nearly every sample came with metadata listing a de-identified subject ID, COVID-19 status, age in years and sex. General conclusions and limits of the study: The quantity of clinical and demographic metadata differed by source and by participant and was supplied without curation.

Remarks on this clone: What antigen it recognizes has not been identified. Base qualities were left out, and no much larger clone turns up one base away.

The germline V gene (reference sequence) gives CDR1 as LNHDA and CDR2 as SQIVND. Trimming leaves V shorter by 4 bases and J shorter by 1 base, with the junction holding 4 bases beyond the gene matches. Reading from cysteine to phenylalanine, the CDR3 counts 15 amino acids. Of all the DNA, just the CDR3 is kept, 45 bases in frame from base 1. Each collaborating institution followed its own protocols to collect whole blood in K2EDTA tubes. For TCRbeta analysis, collaborators shipped samples in one of three forms: frozen whole blood, isolated PBMCs, or DNA extracted from either of those sample types. TCRbeta CDR3 regions were amplified from genomic DNA using the immunoSEQ Assay, a bias-controlled multiplex PCR. Processing in the source paper ran as follows. Within the assay, amplification of reference gene primers was used to estimate how many nucleated cells each sample contained. To quantify the absolute abundance of each unique TCRbeta CDR3 rearrangement, sequence reads were collapsed and filtered. For each sample, productive Simpson clonality was calculated by taking the square root of Simpson's diversity index across productive rearrangements. TCRdb took over this immuneACCESS table, retaining in-frame rearrangements with V and J assigned. Such tables are incomplete; in checked studies, under half of the missing clones stem from an unresolved V gene, and the remainder is unexplained. V and J calls and clone size are those listed in that table; D and trimming were worked out from the DNA. The sample profile shows approximately 150,000 clones; around 89% of them were found once. Roughly 18% of the sample comes from the top ten.

The sequencing input was peripheral blood. Rearrangement joined TRBV19 to TRBJ1-5; 7 of the junction bases match TRBD1. This sequence originates from a man aged 45-65 years with active or convalescent COVID-19. The CDR3 amino acid sequence is: CASSNLQGSNQPQHF. The DNA sequence is given as TGTGCCAGTAGTAATCTACAGGGGAGCAATCAGCCCCAGCATTTT.